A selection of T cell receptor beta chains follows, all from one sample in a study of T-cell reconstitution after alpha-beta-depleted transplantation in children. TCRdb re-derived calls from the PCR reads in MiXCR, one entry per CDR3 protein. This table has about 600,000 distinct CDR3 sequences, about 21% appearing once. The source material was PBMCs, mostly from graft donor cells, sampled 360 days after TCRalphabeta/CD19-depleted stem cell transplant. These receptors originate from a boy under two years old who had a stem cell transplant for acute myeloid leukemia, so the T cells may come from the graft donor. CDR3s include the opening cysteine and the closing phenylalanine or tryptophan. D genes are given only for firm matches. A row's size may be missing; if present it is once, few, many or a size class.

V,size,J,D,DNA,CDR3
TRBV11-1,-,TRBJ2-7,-,TGTGCCAGCAGCTACGACAGGAACCCTTACGAGCAGTACTTC,CASSYDRNPYEQYF
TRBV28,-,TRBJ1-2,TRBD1,TGTGCCAGCAACGCTAAGACGGGCAGGGGGCGGGTTGGCTACACCTTC,CASNAKTGRGRVGYTF
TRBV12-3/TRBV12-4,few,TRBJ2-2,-,TGTGCCAGCAGTTACGGTCCGAACACCGGGGAGCTGTTTTTT,CASSYGPNTGELFF
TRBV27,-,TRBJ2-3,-,TGTGCCAGCAGTCTGGTAGCACCTGTCACAGATACGCAGTATTTT,CASSLVAPVTDTQYF
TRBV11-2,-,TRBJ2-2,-,TGTGCCAGCAGCTTAGGGCGGGTGGTAGTGAACACCGGGGAGCTGTTTTTT,CASSLGRVVVNTGELFF
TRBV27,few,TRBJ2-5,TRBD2,TGTGCCACAAGACTAGCCGGGAGGGAGACCCAGTACTTC,CATRLAGRETQYF
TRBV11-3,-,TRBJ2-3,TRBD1,TGTGCCAGCAGCTTAGGGGACAGATCCACAGATACGCAGTATTTT,CASSLGDRSTDTQYF
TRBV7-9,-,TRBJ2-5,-,TGTGCCAGCAGTCAAGGGACCGCCCAAGAGACCCAGTACTTC,CASSQGTAQETQYF
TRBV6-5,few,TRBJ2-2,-,TGTGCCAGCAGTTCCCTTAGGGCCGGGGAGCTGTTTTTT,CASSSLRAGELFF
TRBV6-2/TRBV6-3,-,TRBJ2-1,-,TGTGCCAGCGGGGCGGCAGGGTGGGGTGAGCAGTTCTTC,CASGAAGWGEQFF
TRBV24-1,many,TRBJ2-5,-,TGTGCCACCAGTACCTCAACTGAGGCGACCCAGTACTTC,CATSTSTEATQYF
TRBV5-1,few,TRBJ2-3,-,TGCGCCAGCAGCGTTGTGCTCCCGAGCACAGATACGCAGTATTTT,CASSVVLPSTDTQYF
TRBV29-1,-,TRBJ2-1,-,TGCAGCGTTGAAGAGGGAGTCGGGGCCGATGAGCAGTTCTTC,CSVEEGVGADEQFF
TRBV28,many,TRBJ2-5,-,TGTGCCAGCAGTCCCCCGAGCACCCAAGAGACCCAGTACTTC,CASSPPSTQETQYF
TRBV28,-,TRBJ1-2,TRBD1,TGTGCCAGCAGCCGACCTAGGGGGCCTATGAACTATGGCTACACCTTC,CASSRPRGPMNYGYTF
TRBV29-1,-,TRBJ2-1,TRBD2,TGCAGCGTGGGGCGGGGGATTGAGCAGTTCTTC,CSVGRGIEQFF
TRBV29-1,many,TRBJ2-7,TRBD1,TGCAGCGTGAGGACAGGGGGCTACGAGCAGTACTTC,CSVRTGGYEQYF
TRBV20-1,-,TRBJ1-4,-,TGCAGTGCTAGAGACCCCGGGGTTAATGAAAAACTGTTTTTT,CSARDPGVNEKLFF
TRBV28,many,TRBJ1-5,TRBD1,TGTGCCAGCAGTTTAGACAGGGTTAATCAGCCCCAGCATTTT,CASSLDRVNQPQHF
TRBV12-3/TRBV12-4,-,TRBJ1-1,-,TGTGCCAGCAGCCGAGAATCGACGAGCACTGAAGCTTTCTTT,CASSRESTSTEAFF
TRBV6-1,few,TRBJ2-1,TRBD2,TGTGCCAGCAGGCCCTCCGGGACTAGGGACTACAATGAGCAGTTCTTC,CASRPSGTRDYNEQFF
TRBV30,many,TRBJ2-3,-,TGTGCCTGGAGTGTACGGTTTGGAGGGATCACAGATACGCAGTATTTT,CAWSVRFGGITDTQYF
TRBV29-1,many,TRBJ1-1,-,TGCAGCGTTGACGGGGAGCGGAACACTGAAGCTTTCTTT,CSVDGERNTEAFF
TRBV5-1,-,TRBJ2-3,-,TGCGCCAGCAGCCAGCGACCTGGGGCAGATACGCAGTATTTT,CASSQRPGADTQYF
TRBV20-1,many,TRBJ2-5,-,TGCAGTGCTAGGAGGGGGGGGGCGACCCAAGAGACCCAGTACTTC,CSARRGGATQETQYF
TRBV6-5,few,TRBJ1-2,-,TGTGCCAGCAGCCGAGACAGGCTCCTCTATGGCTACACCTTC,CASSRDRLLYGYTF
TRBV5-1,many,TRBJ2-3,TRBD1,TGCGCCAGCAGCTTGGCGGGACAGGGGATCACAGATACGCAGTATTTT,CASSLAGQGITDTQYF
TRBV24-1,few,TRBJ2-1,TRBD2,TGTGCCACCAGTGATTGGGGAGCGGGGGAATACAATGAGCAGTTCTTC,CATSDWGAGEYNEQFF
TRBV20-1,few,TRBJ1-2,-,TGCAGTGCCGGGGGGCAGGGGATCTATGGCTACACCTTC,CSAGGQGIYGYTF
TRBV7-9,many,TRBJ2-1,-,TGTGCCAGCAGCTTAGCAGCCGCTTACAATGAGCAGTTCTTC,CASSLAAAYNEQFF
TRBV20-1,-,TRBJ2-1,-,TGCAGTGCCCGGACAGATACGACCCACTACAATGAGCAGTTCTTC,CSARTDTTHYNEQFF
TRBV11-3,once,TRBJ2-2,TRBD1,TGTGCCAGCAGCACTCGGGACAGTCCTACCGGGGAGCTGTTTTTT,CASSTRDSPTGELFF
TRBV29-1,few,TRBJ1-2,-,TGCAGCGTTGAAGATAAGGGACTCTATGGCTACACCTTC,CSVEDKGLYGYTF
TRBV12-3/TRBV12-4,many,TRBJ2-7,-,TGTGCCAGCAGGGGCCAGGGGAGCTCCTACGAGCAGTACTTC,CASRGQGSSYEQYF
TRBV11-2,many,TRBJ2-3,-,TGTGCCAGCAGCCCCGCTAGCGTTCTACGACCTAGCACAGATACGCAGTATTTT,CASSPASVLRPSTDTQYF
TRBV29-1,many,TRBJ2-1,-,TGCAGCGTTGCCTCTCTCTTGCTCAATGAGCAGTTCTTC,CSVASLLLNEQFF
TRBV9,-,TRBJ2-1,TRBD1,TGTGCCAGCAGCGTAGCTGGGACAGGGATCTACAATGAGCAGTTCTTC,CASSVAGTGIYNEQFF
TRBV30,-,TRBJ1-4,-,TGTGCCTGGAGTCTGGAGGGACAAAAACTGTTTTTT,CAWSLEGQKLFF